One sample yielded the 6 T cell receptor beta chains listed below, sequenced in a study of beta chain features in type 1 diabetes. Expressed TCRB transcripts were sequenced, since all the RNA that had been isolated was reverse transcribed. Here immunoSEQ multiplex PCR was the method, and the copy in TCRdb shows in-frame clones only, minus some. The sample has about half a million clones, more than 9.5% seen once. The sequencing input was naive CD4+ T cells from blood. These receptors were collected from a woman younger than 30 in good health.

J is TRBJ2-2 and V is TRBV7-8; 12 bases map to TRBD2. The CDR3 runs 18 residues. The ends lost 5 bases at V and 7 bases at J; junction bases unmatched: 14. Looked up from germline, CDR1 is SGHVS and CDR2 is FQNEAQ. The CDR3 is CASSRSFGLAGSIGELFF. In DNA, the CDR3 is TGTGCCAGCAGCCGAAGCTTCGGACTAGCGGGGTCCATCGGGGAGCTGTTTTTT. Combining the CDR3 with reference TRBV7-8 and TRBJ2-2 gives the whole variable domain GAGVSQSPRYKVAKRGQDVALRCDPISGHVSLFWYQQALGQGPEFLTYFQNEAQLDKSGLPSDRFFAERPEGSVSTLKIQRTQQEDSAVYLCASSRSFGLAGSIGELFFGEGSRLTVL.

In DNA, the CDR3 is TGTGCCAGCAGCGTAACTTCTGGAAATTCACCCCTCCACTTT. Translated: CASSVTSGNSPLHF. The chain is built from TRBV9 and TRBJ1-6, with D hard to call. Germline lookup yields CDR1 SGDLS and CDR2 YYNGEE. Trimming shortened V by 1 base and J by 7 bases, and 9 bases separated the two germline ends. This CDR3 comprises 14 residues.

A few counts support this clone. This CDR3 is also generated by other DNA sequences in the sample. The genes are TRBV7-9 and TRBJ2-1; no clear D gene. The CDR3 extends over 13 amino acids. V dropped 1 base and J dropped 7 bases, with 8 bases sitting between them. Germline CDR1 is SEHNR and CDR2 is FQNEAQ (reference sequence). For the CDR3, the DNA is TGTGCCAGCAGCTTAGGTAGGGAAAATGAGCAGTTCTTC. It encodes CASSLGRENEQFF.

J is TRBJ2-4 and V is TRBV4-1; 8 bases map to TRBD1. The CDR3 is 17 residues long. V gave up 4 bases and J gave up 9 bases; unmatched junction bases: 17. Germline lookup yields CDR1 MGHRA and CDR2 YSYEKL. The CDR3 loop reads CASSPHTDRGGLRIQYF. Written as DNA, the CDR3 is TGCGCCAGCAGCCCCCACACCGACAGGGGTGGTCTCCGCATTCAGTACTTC.

This sequence joins TRBV30 and TRBJ1-4; D is uncertain. Trimming cost V 2 bases and J 7 bases, with 17 bases left between them. Germline V CDR1 and CDR2: GTSNPN, SVGIG (reference sequence). The CDR3 is made up of 15 amino acids. CDR3 bases: TGTGCCTGGAGTCTAGGGTCAGTAGGTGGTGAAAAACTGTTTTTT. This encodes CAWSLGSVGGEKLFF.

The chain has TRBV7-2 and TRBJ2-1; TRBD2 agrees at 8 bases. Per the germline V gene, CDR1 is SGHTA and CDR2 is FQGNSA. The CDR3 is 16 amino acids. The V and J ends lost 1 base and 3 bases, in that order; junction bases with no gene match: 5. The CDR3 bases are TGTGCCAGCAGCTTAGGGCCGACTAGCGTCTACAATGAGCAGTTCTTC. It translates to CASSLGPTSVYNEQFF.